Shown below are 13 T cell receptor beta chains from a single sample sequenced in a study of CD8 T cells in Susac syndrome. A quantity of about 0.5 to 1 ug RNA underwent reverse transcription using random hexamers. TCRdb re-called the immunoSEQ multiplex PCR reads through MiXCR, storing one row per CDR3 protein. The sample has 400,000 or so distinct CDR3 sequences, 75% to 90% seen once. The sequencing input was CD8+ T cells from PBMCs. These receptors were obtained from a human donor with multiple sclerosis.

The rearrangement uses TRBV29-1 and TRBJ1-3; no clear D. Germline V gives CDR1 SQVTM, CDR2 ANQGSEA. This CDR3 contains 16 residues. The V gene lost 6 bases and the J gene lost 4 bases, with 22 bases spanning the gap. CDR3 region: CSVEASQEHRGNTIYF. The CDR3 nucleotides are TGCAGCGTCGAGGCCTCCCAGGAACATAGGGGAAACACCATATATTTT.

V and J are TRBV27 and TRBJ2-7; possible D gene TRBD1, 6 bases. V gave up 3 bases and J gave up 5 bases, with 17 bases separating them. Looked up from germline, CDR1 is MNHEY and CDR2 is SMNVEV (reference sequence). The CDR3 totals 15 residues. Here the CDR3 DNA reads TGTGCCAGCAGTTTGTCTGGGACACATGCCCACGAGCAGTACTTC. It encodes CASSLSGTHAHEQYF.

This clonotype was detected once. V is TRBV20-1 and J is TRBJ2-7, with D perhaps TRBD1 or TRBD2 (5 bases each). This CDR3 is built from 14 residues. Germline V lookup: CDR1 DFQATT, CDR2 SNEGSKA (reference sequence). The V and J ends lost 6 bases and 1 base respectively, with 16 bases between them. The CDR3, as DNA: TGCAGTGCCTCCGGGACGGACCCTTCCTACGAGCAGTACTTC. Translated, it gives CSASGTDPSYEQYF.

The rearrangement uses TRBV6-1 and TRBJ1-1; the D is unclear. The CDR3 has 13 amino acids. V lost 1 base and J lost 4, with 7 bases in between. Looked up from germline, CDR1 is MNHNS and CDR2 is SASEGT. The CDR3 protein is CASSEVRGTEAFF. The CDR3 DNA is TGTGCCAGCAGTGAAGTGCGTGGCACTGAAGCTTTCTTT.

This chain joins TRBV6-1 and TRBJ2-2; the match to TRBD2 covers 13 bases. Germline V gene data show CDR1 as MNHNS and CDR2 as SASEGT. The ends lost 4 bases at V and 3 bases at J; junction bases unmatched: 8. The CDR3 has 18 residues. The CDR3 sequence: CASSGGTSGDPYTGELFF. CDR3 nucleotide sequence: TGTGCCAGCAGTGGAGGGACTAGCGGGGACCCCTACACCGGGGAGCTGTTTTTT.

The chain links TRBV12-3 or TRBV12-4 to TRBJ1-5; the D gene is possibly TRBD1 (6 bases). V lost 8 bases, J lost 3 bases, and 11 bases lay in between. The CDR3 has 13 amino acids. The CDR3 DNA reads as TGTGCCAGCTCAGGGGTCCTCAATCAGCCCCAGCATTTT. It encodes CASSGVLNQPQHF.

The chain uses TRBV28 and TRBJ1-5; no reliable D call. Trimming cost V 1 base and J 5 bases, with 3 bases left between them. Germline V gives CDR1 MDHEN, CDR2 SYDVKM. There are 12 residues in the CDR3. CDR3 protein: CASSLYYQPQHF. Here the CDR3 DNA reads TGTGCCAGCAGTTTATATTATCAGCCCCAGCATTTT.

This clonotype was seen a handful of times. The chain links TRBV27 to TRBJ2-1; no reliable D call. The V end was cut by 5 bases, the J end by 0 bases, with 5 bases between. The CDR3 length is 13 residues. CDR1 is MNHEY and CDR2 is SMNVEV in the germline V gene (reference sequence). Here the CDR3 DNA reads TGTGCCAGCAGTCGAAGCTCCTACAATGAGCAGTTCTTC. This sequence encodes CASSRSSYNEQFF.

The chain joins TRBV24-1 to TRBJ2-1, with D hard to call. Germline-derived CDR1 and CDR2 are KGHDR and SFDVKD. This CDR3 has 12 amino acids. Trimming removed 4 bases at V and 3 bases at J, with 3 bases between. The CDR3 loop is CATSDIYNEQFF. As DNA, the CDR3 is TGTGCCACCAGTGACATCTACAATGAGCAGTTCTTC.

The chain recombines TRBV12-3 or TRBV12-4 with TRBJ1-1, with TRBD1 matching 10 bases. The CDR3 is 15 residues long. Trimming took 5 bases from V and 7 from J; bases not matched to a gene: 10. The CDR3, as DNA: TGTGCCAGCAGTCCTGACAGGGGGCAGGAGGATGAAGCTTTCTTT. This translates into CASSPDRGQEDEAFF.

This clonotype occurred a few times. The gene calls are TRBV11-2 and TRBJ2-1; perhaps TRBD1 as D (6 bases). The CDR3 totals 19 residues. Trimming took 0 bases from V and 0 from J, leaving 18 bases between them. Germline-derived CDR1 and CDR2 are SGHAT and FQNNGV. CDR3 region: CASSLEGWETGSSYNEQFF. The CDR3 nucleotides read TGTGCCAGCAGCTTAGAAGGATGGGAAACAGGGAGCTCCTACAATGAGCAGTTCTTC. The whole variable domain, remainder taken from reference TRBV11-2 and TRBJ2-1, is EAGVAQSPRYKIIEKRQSVAFWCNPISGHATLYWYQQILGQGPKLLIQFQNNGVVDDSQLPKDRFSAERLKGVDSTLKIQPAKLEDSAVYLCASSLEGWETGSSYNEQFFGPGTRLTVL.

The chain combines TRBV19 with TRBJ2-7; D is perhaps TRBD1 (6 bases). Germline CDR1 is LNHDA and CDR2 is SQIVND (reference sequence). Trimming shortened V by 3 bases and J by 0 bases, and 12 bases separated the two germline ends. This CDR3 region has 15 residues. The CDR3 bases are TGTGCCAGTAGTATCTACAGGGCGAGCTCCTACGAGCAGTACTTC. Encoded protein: CASSIYRASSYEQYF.

V and J are TRBV10-3 and TRBJ2-2; 12 bases map to TRBD2. The junction had 15 bases not matched to a gene; V was cut back by 7 bases and J by 0 bases. Germline V gives CDR1 ENHRY, CDR2 SYGVKD. The CDR3 extends over 20 amino acids. The CDR3 region has the DNA TGTGCCATCAAAAAACTAGGCCCCACTAGCGGGGGGACGAACACCGGGGAGCTGTTTTTT. It is translated as CAIKKLGPTSGGTNTGELFF.